This TCR beta chain was documented in a study of graft-versus-host responses after intestinal transplantation. Study in general: Each patient got anti-thymocyte globulin induction, then tacrolimus and steroids for roughly 3 years.

Trimming pared 4 bases from V and 2 bases from J, leaving 13 bases between. CDR1 and CDR2 from the germline V gene are SGHKS and YYEKEE (reference sequence). There are 14 residues in the CDR3. Study-level findings and limits: Recipient marrow harbored GvH clones, some of which surfaced first in ileum or blood. Elevated graft-versus-host to host-versus-graft clonal ratios in allografts were recorded for patients with graft-donor T cell macrochimerism. Peak GvH clone levels in circulation were associated with early post-transplant HvG declines.

Profiling relied on immunoSEQ multiplex PCR, and the TCRdb table lists in-frame clones only, not all of them. The sample includes some 2,500 clones, just over 90% of them seen just once. For this clone: Its target is unknown.

The chain is built from TRBV5-5 and TRBJ2-7, with a possible D match to TRBD1 (6 bases). The source of this sequence is a human patient who received an intestinal transplant, so some T cells may come from the graft donor. Sample: PBMCs, taken less than 20 days after intestinal transplant. The CDR3 DNA reads TGTGCCAGCAGCCCCCTAGACAGGACCTACGAGCAGTACTTC. It is translated as CASSPLDRTYEQYF.